These 8 T cell receptor beta chains came from one sample sequenced in a study of cytomegalovirus exposure and HLA in healthy donors (dated by TCRdb to 2015 to 2018). Libraries were constructed by the immunoSEQ multiplex PCR assay. A mixture of 60 forward primers for TCR Vbeta segments and 13 reverse primers for TCR Jbeta segments was used in the multiplex PCR. Held by TCRdb, this immuneACCESS table contains in-frame sequences only and omits some clones. Under half of the omission traces to an unresolved V gene where checked; the cause of the rest is unknown. The sample table holds over 150,000 clones, of which roughly 77% were seen once. The ten largest clones add up to about 5% of the sample. Input material: PBMCs. The source is a man under 40 in good health and CMV-seropositive.

The V call is TRBV4-1, the J call TRBJ1-1; the match to TRBD1 covers 9 bases. V was pared by 4 bases and J by 0 bases, with 3 bases of the junction left unmatched. The germline gives CDR1 MGHRA, CDR2 YSYEKL. This CDR3 has 15 amino acids. The CDR3 sequence is CASSRGQGVNTEAFF. CDR3 bases: TGCGCCAGCAGCCGGGGACAGGGCGTGAACACTGAAGCTTTCTTT.

The J gene is TRBJ2-7, the V gene TRBV5-1; the match to TRBD1 covers 9 bases. The CDR3 sequence is 14 residues long. V shed 5 bases, J shed 2 bases, and the junction held 5 bases outside the gene matches. Germline V lookup: CDR1 SGHRS, CDR2 YFSETQ. CDR3 loop: CASSKRDRAYEQYF. CDR3 DNA: TGCGCCAGCAGTAAACGGGACAGGGCCTACGAGCAGTACTTC.

The gene calls are TRBV29-1 and TRBJ2-2; possible D gene TRBD1, 7 bases. This CDR3 spans 14 amino acids. V was cut by 6 bases and J by 8 bases, with 19 bases left in between. Germline V gene data show CDR1 as SQVTM and CDR2 as ANQGSEA. The CDR3 is CSVRGQRNGGELFF. CDR3 nucleotide sequence: TGCAGCGTGCGGGGACAGCGAAACGGAGGGGAGCTGTTTTTT.

The chain employs TRBV6-5 and TRBJ2-7, with TRBD2 as a possible D gene (6 bases). CDR1 and CDR2 from the germline V gene are MNHEY and SVGAGI. The CDR3 totals 13 residues. V lost 0 bases and J lost 6, with 9 bases in between. The CDR3 spells CASSYSRGFEQYF. The CDR3 nucleotides are TGTGCCAGCAGTTACTCGCGGGGTTTCGAGCAGTACTTC.

The V and J genes are TRBV27 and TRBJ2-4; TRBD2 matches at 8 bases. V was pared by 5 bases and J by 8 bases, with 5 bases of the junction left unmatched. There are 13 residues in the CDR3. Germline lookup yields CDR1 MNHEY and CDR2 SMNVEV (reference sequence). This CDR3 is CASSPRGGDIQYF. The DNA for the CDR3 is TGTGCCAGCAGTCCCCGGGGGGGTGACATTCAGTACTTC.

The chain couples TRBV25-1 to TRBJ2-2; perhaps TRBD1 as D (5 bases). CDR1 is MGHDK and CDR2 is SYGVNS in the germline V gene. V was clipped by 3 bases and J by 6 bases, with 8 bases between them. The CDR3 contains 13 residues. The CDR3 region is CASSDQGAGELFF. In DNA, the CDR3 is TGTGCCAGCAGTGACCAGGGTGCCGGGGAGCTGTTTTTT.

The rearrangement uses TRBV5-6 and TRBJ1-2, with D perhaps TRBD1 (5 bases). Trimming took off 4 bases at V and 0 bases at J, with 16 bases between the two ends. Germline V lookup: CDR1 SGHDT, CDR2 YYEEEE. The CDR3 covers 16 residues. CDR3 DNA: TGTGCCAGCAGCCCCCATGGGGCCCAAGCTAACTATGGCTACACCTTC. It is translated as CASSPHGAQANYGYTF.

The chain employs TRBV7-9 and TRBJ1-2; weak D call: TRBD1 (5 bases). The CDR3 spans 14 residues. Germline V gene sequence: CDR1 SEHNR, CDR2 FQNEAQ (reference sequence). Deletions cut 1 base from V and 5 bases from J, with 11 bases between. CDR3 coding DNA: TGTGCCAGCAGCTTAGATACAGGAAATTATGGCTACACCTTC. Its protein product is CASSLDTGNYGYTF.